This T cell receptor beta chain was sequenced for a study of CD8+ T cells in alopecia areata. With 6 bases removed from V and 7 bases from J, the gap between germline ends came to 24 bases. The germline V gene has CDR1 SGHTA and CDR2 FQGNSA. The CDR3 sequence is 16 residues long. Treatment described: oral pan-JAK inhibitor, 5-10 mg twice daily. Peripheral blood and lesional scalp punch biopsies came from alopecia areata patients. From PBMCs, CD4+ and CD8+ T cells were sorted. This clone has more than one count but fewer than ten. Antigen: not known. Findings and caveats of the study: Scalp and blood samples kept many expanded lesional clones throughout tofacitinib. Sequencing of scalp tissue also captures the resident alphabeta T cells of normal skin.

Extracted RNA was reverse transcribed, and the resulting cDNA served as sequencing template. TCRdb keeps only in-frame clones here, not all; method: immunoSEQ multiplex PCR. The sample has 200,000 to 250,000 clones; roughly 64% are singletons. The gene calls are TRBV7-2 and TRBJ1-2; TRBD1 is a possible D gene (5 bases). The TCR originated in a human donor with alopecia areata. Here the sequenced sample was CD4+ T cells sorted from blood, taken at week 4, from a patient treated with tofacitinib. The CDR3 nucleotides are TGTGCCAGCAGTTTCCACACCTCGACAGTGAGGGGTGGCTACACCTTC. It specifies CASSFHTSTVRGGYTF.